The 20 T cell receptor beta chains below come from one sample, sequenced in a study of shared clonotypes between healthy human individuals. Assay used: immunoSEQ multiplex PCR; TCRdb lists only in-frame clones, some missing. This sample has some 980,000 clones, with about three quarters found just once. The source material was memory CD4+ T cells sorted from blood. Subset denoted: CD45RA-negative fraction. The receptors shown here come from a young man in good health.

The V call is TRBV30, the J call TRBJ1-6; TRBD1 matches at 12 bases. The CDR3 has 15 amino acids. The V gene end was trimmed by 3 bases and the J gene end by 10 bases; junction bases not matched to a gene: 7. Germline V lookup: CDR1 GTSNPN, CDR2 SVGIG (reference sequence). The CDR3 is CAWRGQGAKGSPLHF. The CDR3 coding sequence is TGTGCCTGGAGGGGACAGGGGGCGAAAGGATCACCCCTCCACTTT. Full variable domain (remainder filled in from reference TRBV30 and TRBJ1-6): SQTIHQWPATLVQPVGSPLSLECTVEGTSNPNLYWYRQAAGRGLQLLFYSVGIGQISSEVPQNLSASRPQDRQFILSSKKLLLSDSGFYLCAWRGQGAKGSPLHFGNGTRLTVT.

This chain joins TRBV28 and TRBJ1-4; possible D gene TRBD1, 5 bases. The ends were cut back, 3 bases at V and 5 bases at J, with 13 bases in the middle. This CDR3 is 15 amino acids long. Per germline, CDR1 MDHEN and CDR2 SYDVKM. The CDR3 bases are TGTGCCAGCAGTTTCGGTGACAGAGTAAATGAAAAACTGTTTTTT. Its translation is CASSFGDRVNEKLFF.

The rearrangement uses TRBV18 and TRBJ1-4, with D perhaps matching TRBD1 (6 bases). Per germline, CDR1 KGHSH and CDR2 LQKENI. Trimming cost V 2 bases and J 8 bases, with 27 bases left between them. This CDR3 is 19 amino acids long. The CDR3 DNA is TGTGCCAGCTCACCAAGTCCACTTATGGGGGCTGTTTCCTCAGAAAAACTGTTTTTT. Translation: CASSPSPLMGAVSSEKLFF.

The rearrangement joins TRBV9 to TRBJ2-3; no reliable D call. Per germline, CDR1 SGDLS and CDR2 YYNGEE. The CDR3 sequence is 16 residues long. The ends were cut back, 2 bases at V and 2 bases at J, with 15 bases in the middle. The CDR3 DNA sequence: TGTGCCAGCAGCGTGGGCAGCCTTTCGTTCACAGATACGCAGTATTTT. This sequence encodes CASSVGSLSFTDTQYF.

This chain links TRBV7-8 with TRBJ2-2; 9 bases map to TRBD1. V trimming: 5 bases; J trimming: 6 bases; junction bases outside the gene matches: 1. CDR1 and CDR2 from the germline V gene are SGHVS and FQNEAQ. This CDR3 is 13 amino acids long. For the CDR3, the DNA is TGTGCCAGCAGCACAGGGGGCCCCGGGGAGCTGTTTTTT. Protein product: CASSTGGPGELFF.

This chain joins TRBV6-9 and TRBJ2-3; 7 nucleotides align to TRBD1. After removal of 3 bases from V and 0 bases from J, the junction contained 12 bases not matched to a gene. The CDR3 is 18 amino acids. Germline lookup yields CDR1 MNHGY and CDR2 SVAAGI. CDR3 coding DNA: TGTGCCAGCAGTTACCTCCGGGACAGAGTTACTAGCACAGATACGCAGTATTTT. Translation: CASSYLRDRVTSTDTQYF.

Notes on this clone: One junction end does not reproduce the germline sequence, and a read error may be involved. The chain joins TRBV7-7 to TRBJ2-5, with D hard to call. Germline loops: CDR1 SSHAT, CDR2 FNYEAQ (reference sequence). The CDR3 is 15 amino acids. CDR3 sequence reads: CASSLGLGTLETQYF. Written as DNA, the CDR3 is TGTGCTAGCAGCTTAGGCTTAGGTACTCTTGAGACCCAGTACTTC. Supplemented by reference TRBV7-7 and TRBJ2-5, the full variable domain reads GAGVSQSPRYKVTKRGQDVTLRCDPISSHATLYWYQQALGQGPEFLTYFNYEAQPDKSGLPSDRFSAERPEGSISTLTIQRTEQRDSAMYRCASSLGLGTLETQYFGPGTRLLVL.

V gene TRBV15 combines with J gene TRBJ1-1, with a weak D call TRBD1 (5 bases). CDR1 is LNHNV, CDR2 YYDKDF, per germline (reference sequence). V was clipped by 0 bases and J by 5 bases, with 10 bases between them. The CDR3 length is 14 residues. DNA for the CDR3: TGTGCCACCAGCAGAGATTCCGGGGGGACTGAAGCTTTCTTT. Protein sequence: CATSRDSGGTEAFF.

The V gene is TRBV2, the J gene TRBJ2-4; D is undetermined. Trimming stripped 8 bases from V and 7 bases from J, with 21 bases between. CDR1 is SNHLY, CDR2 FYNNEI, per germline. The length of the CDR3 is 15 residues. Written as DNA, the CDR3 is TGTGCCAGCTCTCCCAAATTTGTTAGTCCTAACATTCAGTACTTC. Its protein product is CASSPKFVSPNIQYF.

In regard to this clone: The identical CDR3 is also encoded by other nucleotide sequences in the sample. The genes are TRBV6-1 and TRBJ2-7, with 7 bases fitting TRBD1. V was clipped by 5 bases and J by 2 bases; unmatched bases: 6. In germline, CDR1 is MNHNS, CDR2 SASEGT. This CDR3 comprises 14 residues. DNA for the CDR3: TGTGCCAGCAGTCCACAGGGGATTACCTACGAGCAGTACTTC. It is translated as CASSPQGITYEQYF.

This rearrangement joins TRBV18 to TRBJ2-5, with D maybe TRBD2 (5 bases). Trimming removed 6 bases at V and 1 base at J, with 15 bases between. The V gene's germline CDR1 is KGHSH and CDR2 LQKENI. The CDR3 totals 15 residues. The CDR3, as DNA: TGTGCCAGCTCCCTAGGTAGCGCCATCCAAGAGACCCAGTACTTC. Translation gives CASSLGSAIQETQYF.

This clone was seen a handful of times. The J gene is TRBJ2-2, the V gene TRBV11-3, with D unclear. The ends were cut back, 4 bases at V and 4 bases at J, with 7 bases in the middle. In germline, CDR1 is SGHNT, CDR2 YENEEA. The CDR3 has 13 amino acids. The CDR3 is CASSSTLTGELFF. Written as DNA, the CDR3 is TGTGCCAGCAGCTCGACTCTCACCGGGGAGCTGTTTTTT.

CDR3 sequence reads: CASNTPGQGIYEQYF. The CDR3 DNA is TGTGCCAGCAACACGCCGGGACAGGGGATCTACGAGCAGTACTTC. The genes are TRBV5-6 and TRBJ2-7, with 10 bases that match TRBD1. The germline V gene encodes CDR1 SGHDT and CDR2 YYEEEE. The V gene end was trimmed by 6 bases and the J gene end by 3 bases; junction bases not matched to a gene: 9. The CDR3 runs 15 residues.

The rearrangement links TRBV6-1 to TRBJ1-3; D might be TRBD1 (5 bases). The CDR3 consists of 15 residues. The V and J ends lost 4 bases and 1 base respectively, with 11 bases between them. CDR1 is MNHNS and CDR2 is SASEGT in the germline V gene. DNA for the CDR3: TGTGCCAGCAGTGTACGGGGGGATTCTGGAAACACCATATATTTT. Protein sequence: CASSVRGDSGNTIYF.

This chain joins TRBV2 and TRBJ2-3; 10 bases match TRBD2. The V gene end was trimmed by 7 bases and the J gene end by 4 bases; junction bases not matched to a gene: 5. The CDR3 runs to 14 residues. The V gene's germline CDR1 is SNHLY and CDR2 FYNNEI. Written as DNA, the CDR3 is TGTGCCAGCACCAGCGGGAGGGCCCCAGATACGCAGTATTTT. Amino acids: CASTSGRAPDTQYF. Combining the CDR3 with reference TRBV2 and TRBJ2-3 gives the whole variable domain EPEVTQTPSHQVTQMGQEVILRCVPISNHLYFYWYRQILGQKVEFLVSFYNNEISEKSEIFDDQFSVERPDGSNFTLKIRSTKLEDSAMYFCASTSGRAPDTQYFGPGTRLTVL.

In regard to this clone: Within the sample, other DNA sequences also encode this same CDR3. The chain carries TRBV27 and TRBJ1-6; no definite D call. The CDR3 sequence is 12 residues long. Trimming shortened V by 3 bases and J by 8 bases, and 5 bases separated the two germline ends. Germline V CDR1 and CDR2: MNHEY, SMNVEV (reference sequence). CDR3 sequence: CASSFPDSPLHF. The CDR3, as DNA: TGTGCCAGCAGTTTCCCGGATTCACCCCTCCACTTT.

On this clone: Other DNA sequences in this sample translate to the same CDR3. The J gene is TRBJ1-1, the V gene TRBV28, with TRBD1 matching over 8 bases. This CDR3 is 15 amino acids long. J lost 1 base, V lost 4 bases, and 5 bases had no gene match. Germline CDR1 and CDR2: MDHEN and SYDVKM. In DNA, the CDR3 is TGTGCCAGCAGTTCTCAGGGGGCGGGGAACACTGAAGCTTTCTTT. The encoded protein is CASSSQGAGNTEAFF.

The V call is TRBV9, the J call TRBJ1-3; the D is unclear. Germline CDR1 SGDLS, CDR2 YYNGEE. V lost 0 bases and J lost 4, with 8 bases in between. This CDR3 has 14 residues. CDR3 DNA: TGTGCCAGCAGCGTAGATAAAGAAGGAAACACCATATATTTT. Protein sequence: CASSVDKEGNTIYF.

The genes are TRBV5-1 and TRBJ2-3, with 7 positions matching TRBD2. The germline gives CDR1 SGHRS, CDR2 YFSETQ. CDR3 size: 15 residues. The V segment lost 2 bases and the J segment 4 bases; nucleotides outside the gene matches: 7. The CDR3 sequence is CASSLESGKADTQYF. CDR3 DNA sequence: TGCGCCAGCAGCTTAGAGAGCGGGAAGGCAGATACGCAGTATTTT.

This clone was recorded at least ten times. The V gene is TRBV30, the J gene TRBJ2-7, with D possibly being TRBD1 (5 bases). The CDR3 sequence is 11 residues long. CDR1 and CDR2 (germline): GTSNPN, SVGIG (reference sequence). V lost 3 bases and J 7 bases, leaving 10 bases between the germline ends. CDR3 amino acids: CAWSGYREQYF. CDR3 sequence (DNA): TGTGCCTGGAGCGGTTACAGGGAGCAGTACTTC. Full variable domain (missing parts from reference TRBV30 and TRBJ2-7): SQTIHQWPATLVQPVGSPLSLECTVEGTSNPNLYWYRQAAGRGLQLLFYSVGIGQISSEVPQNLSASRPQDRQFILSSKKLLLSDSGFYLCAWSGYREQYFGPGTRLTVT.